These 19 T cell receptor beta chains were all obtained from the same sample, sequenced in a study of T cell responses to AZD1222 COVID-19 vaccine (dated by TCRdb to about 2021). In light of the paper, this sample's time point label describes: baseline before first vaccination. The library was generated by the immunoSEQ multiplex PCR assay. Sourced from immuneACCESS, this table was stored by TCRdb with only in-frame sequences that have V and J called. A share of the clones is absent; for the studies checked, an unresolved V gene accounts for under half, and the remainder has no known explanation. This sample is represented by 150,000 to 200,000 clones; 94% of them were singletons. Roughly 9.8% of the sample belongs to the ten largest clones. Sample: peripheral blood, taken on day 0 of AZD1222 vaccination. These receptor sequences come from an adult in good health.

This clone was recorded a few times. This chain uses TRBV6-1 with TRBJ2-1; 8 bases are shared with TRBD1. CDR3 size: 15 residues. With 2 bases clipped from V and 2 bases from J, the junction kept 2 bases outside the gene matches. Germline CDR1 MNHNS, CDR2 SASEGT. The CDR3 loop reads CASSEPGGAYNEQFF. The CDR3 DNA is TGTGCCAGCAGTGAACCAGGGGGCGCCTACAATGAGCAGTTCTTC.

CDR3 bases: TGTGCCAGCAGTTTGTCGGGACAGGGGGTCTATGAGCAGTTCTTC. Translating it yields CASSLSGQGVYEQFF. The J gene is TRBJ2-1, the V gene TRBV27; 11 positions match TRBD1. CDR3 size: 15 residues. Germline-derived CDR1 and CDR2 are MNHEY and SMNVEV (reference sequence). V lost 3 bases to trimming and J lost 8 bases; unmatched junction nucleotides: 6.

The chain links TRBV28 to TRBJ1-5; D is possibly TRBD1 (5 bases). CDR1 and CDR2 (germline): MDHEN, SYDVKM. The CDR3 loop spans 18 amino acids. The germline V and J ends were trimmed by 1 base and 5 bases, with 21 bases remaining between them. The DNA for the CDR3 is TGTGCCAGCAGTTTATCCGGATGGGGGTCGAGGGGTTATCAGCCCCAGCATTTT. Translated: CASSLSGWGSRGYQPQHF. The full variable domain, with the rest looked up from reference TRBV28 and TRBJ1-5, is DVKVTQSSRYLVKRTGEKVFLECVQDMDHENMFWYRQDPGLGLRLIYFSYDVKMKEKGDIPEGYSVSREKKERFSLILESASTNQTSMYLCASSLSGWGSRGYQPQHFGDGTRLSIL.

The chain recombines TRBV7-9 with TRBJ1-3; the match to TRBD1 covers 8 bases. CDR3 length: 13 residues. Germline V gene lookup returns CDR1 SEHNR and CDR2 FQNEAQ (reference sequence). V lost 10 bases to trimming and J lost 0 bases; unmatched junction nucleotides: 2. The CDR3 DNA follows: TGTGCCACCACAGGGGGCTCTGGAAACACCATATATTTT. Encoded protein: CATTGGSGNTIYF.

V usage is TRBV5-6 and J usage is TRBJ1-2, with a tentative D call TRBD1 (6 bases). Between the trimmed V and J ends, which lost 0 bases and 3 bases, there was a span of 12 bases. Germline CDR1 reads SGHDT; CDR2 reads YYEEEE. The CDR3 extends over 15 amino acids. CDR3 bases: TGTGCCAGCAGCTTGGTGGCAGGGGCGTACTATGGCTACACCTTC. Its translation is CASSLVAGAYYGYTF.

This clone was counted only a few times. The gene calls are TRBV9 and TRBJ2-7; 7 nucleotides line up with TRBD2. Per germline, CDR1 SGDLS and CDR2 YYNGEE. The CDR3 extends over 16 amino acids. Losses at the gene ends were 5 bases for V and 3 bases for J; bases not matched to a gene: 14. CDR3 amino acids: CASSRAGGSGDYEQYF. The CDR3 DNA follows: TGTGCCAGCAGTCGGGCCGGCGGGAGTGGGGACTACGAGCAGTACTTC. Full variable domain (outside the CDR3, taken from reference TRBV9 and TRBJ2-7): DSGVTQTPKHLITATGQRVTLRCSPRSGDLSVYWYQQSLDQGLQFLIQYYNGEERAKGNILERFSAQQFPDLHSELNLSSLELGDSALYFCASSRAGGSGDYEQYFGPGTRLTVT.

This sequence joins TRBV19 and TRBJ1-5, with D hard to call. The CDR3 covers 15 residues. V gave up 10 bases and J gave up 5 bases, with 21 bases separating them. Germline V gene sequence: CDR1 LNHDA, CDR2 SQIVND (reference sequence). In nucleotides, the CDR3 is TGTGCCACCACGTCGGCGTTACGTGGGGATCAGCCCCAGCATTTT. Translated, it gives CATTSALRGDQPQHF.

This chain uses TRBV5-4 with TRBJ1-6; unclear D gene. CDR1 and CDR2 from the germline V gene are SGHNT and YYREEE (reference sequence). This CDR3 is built from 13 residues. V lost 0 bases and J lost 16, with 14 bases in between. The CDR3 reads CASSLATGEVLHF. The DNA for the CDR3 is TGTGCCAGCAGCTTGGCAACCGGGGAAGTGCTCCACTTT.

The sample holds one count of this clone. The V gene is TRBV24-1, the J gene TRBJ1-5; 7 nucleotides line up with TRBD1. CDR1 and CDR2 (germline): KGHDR, SFDVKD. The CDR3 loop spans 15 amino acids. V dropped 3 bases and J dropped 4; count of bases not matched to a gene: 5. CDR3 sequence (DNA): TGTGCCACCAGTGATGCCGGGACAGCAAATCAGCCCCAGCATTTT. It yields the protein CATSDAGTANQPQHF.

DNA of the CDR3: TGTGCCAGCAGGGTGGCACAGCATAGCAATCAGCCCCAGCATTTT. This sequence encodes CASRVAQHSNQPQHF. The chain has TRBV5-8 and TRBJ1-5; no clear D. This CDR3 is 15 amino acids long. The germline V gene has CDR1 SGHTS and CDR2 YDEGEE. V was shortened by 5 bases and J by 0 bases, with 12 bases between the two germline ends.

J is TRBJ2-1 and V is TRBV20-1; D is ambiguous. The CDR3 contains 11 residues. The ends were cut back, 6 bases at V and 12 bases at J, with 15 bases in the middle. Germline V lookup: CDR1 DFQATT, CDR2 SNEGSKA (reference sequence). CDR3 bases: TGCAGTGCCGCGGACGGATTATTGCAGTTCTTC. Amino acid sequence: CSAADGLLQFF.

This clone was picked up one time. The V call is TRBV12-3 or TRBV12-4, the J call TRBJ1-6; no reliable D call. V was pared by 11 bases and J by 8 bases, with 16 bases between. CDR3 length: 13 amino acids. CDR3 sequence (DNA): TGTGCCTCCCAGTTGCAGCTAGATTCACCCCTCCACTTT. Translated, it gives CASQLQLDSPLHF.

In its sample, this clone was seen once. The gene calls are TRBV4-1 and TRBJ1-2; possibly TRBD1 for D (5 bases). CDR3 length equals 12 residues. Trimming shortened V by 1 base and J by 6 bases, and 6 bases separated the two germline ends. Germline V gene data show CDR1 as MGHRA and CDR2 as YSYEKL. The chain's CDR3 is CASSQVGDGYTF. The DNA of the CDR3 is TGCGCCAGCAGCCAAGTGGGGGATGGCTACACCTTC.

The V call is TRBV6-2 or TRBV6-3, the J call TRBJ1-5; D is ambiguous. Trimming stripped 5 bases from V and 9 bases from J, with 20 bases between. The CDR3 runs to 15 residues. From germline, CDR1 is MNHEY and CDR2 SVGEGT. CDR3 DNA: TGTGCCAGCAGTACTTCCGGGCCCCTCGGCGGGCCCCAGCATTTT. This translates into CASSTSGPLGGPQHF.

This rearrangement joins TRBV6-1 to TRBJ2-6; 7 nucleotides match TRBD1. The CDR3 is made up of 17 amino acids. V gave up 0 bases and J gave up 0 bases; unmatched junction bases: 2. Looked up from germline, CDR1 is MNHNS and CDR2 is SASEGT. DNA for the CDR3: TGTGCCAGCAGTGAAGCGGGGACAGACTCTGGGGCCAACGTCCTGACTTTC. It codes for CASSEAGTDSGANVLTF.

The rearrangement joins TRBV6-4 to TRBJ1-1; D is ambiguous. The CDR3 has 14 residues. Germline CDR1 reads MRHNA; CDR2 reads SNTAGT. The V gene lost 6 bases and the J gene lost 5 bases, with 16 bases spanning the gap. The CDR3 DNA follows: TGTGCCAGCAGCGAGGTCCTAGGAGGTACTGAAGCTTTCTTT. It yields the protein CASSEVLGGTEAFF.

This chain joins TRBV18 and TRBJ2-5; the match to TRBD1 covers 7 bases. This CDR3 is built from 14 residues. Germline CDR1 and CDR2: KGHSH and LQKENI. J was trimmed by 4 bases and V by 4 bases; bases with no gene match: 6. The chain's CDR3 is CASSQRQGPETQYF. The CDR3 nucleotides are TGTGCCAGCTCACAGAGACAGGGCCCAGAGACCCAGTACTTC.

The chain uses TRBV10-1 and TRBJ2-1, with D possibly being TRBD1 or TRBD2 (5 bases each). Between the trimmed V and J ends, which lost 0 bases and 15 bases, there was a span of 18 bases. The CDR3 sequence is 14 residues long. Germline V CDR1 and CDR2: WNHNN, SYGVQD (reference sequence). This chain's CDR3 is CASSESVARDQRFF. CDR3 coding DNA: TGCGCCAGCAGTGAGTCGGTTGCGAGGGACCAACGGTTCTTC.

V usage is TRBV5-1 and J usage is TRBJ2-3; no clear D. Between the trimmed V and J ends, which lost 2 bases and 2 bases, there was a span of 9 bases. Per the germline V gene, CDR1 is SGHRS and CDR2 is YFSETQ. This CDR3 region has 14 residues. The CDR3 sequence is CASSFAQSTDTQYF. CDR3 DNA: TGCGCCAGCAGCTTCGCTCAGTCCACAGATACGCAGTATTTT.